This TCR beta chain was found in a study of blood T cell repertoires in COVID-19. Across the study: Samples representing acute and convalescent COVID-19 were sourced from the United States, Italy and Spain.

Germline CDR1 is SGHDT and CDR2 is YYEEEE. The ends were cut back, 4 bases at V and 5 bases at J, with 13 bases in the middle. The CDR3 spans 13 residues. Participant age was roughly 18 to 90 years, and participants resided in about two dozen US areas. Cohort placement rested on clinical history that participants reported themselves. Using immunoSEQ multiplex PCR, the repertoire was profiled, and TCRdb retains in-frame clones only, with some absent. The table lists about 220,000 clones, less than 90% of them singletons. This chain connects TRBV5-6 to TRBJ2-7; D is undetermined. The clonotype was recovered from a woman under 40 who had recovered from COVID-19. Sequences were obtained from PBMCs or T cells enriched from blood (not recorded which). The CDR3 bases are TGTGCCAGCAGCCTCCTGGTAGTTAACGAGCAGTACTTC. Its protein is CASSLLVVNEQYF.